Given below is one TCR beta chain in context. Which antigen it targets is not known. No base quality values were provided; no much bigger clone lies one nucleotide off. TCRbeta CDR3 regions were amplified from genomic DNA by means of the immunoSEQ Assay, a bias-controlled multiplex PCR. Per the source publication's procedure: The number of nucleated cells in each sample was estimated from the amplification of reference gene primers within the assay. To quantify the absolute abundance of each unique TCRbeta CDR3 rearrangement, sequence reads were collapsed and filtered. For each sample, productive Simpson clonality was calculated as the square root of Simpson's diversity index across productive rearrangements. TCRdb limited this immuneACCESS table to in-frame rearrangements with V and J called. A share of clones is missing; checked studies link under half to unresolved V genes, and the rest is unexplained. That table gives V, J and clone size, and the DNA gave D and trimming. This sample lists fewer than 250,000 clones; just over 85% were detected once. The ten largest clones add up to 3% to 4% of the sample.

V and J lose 1 base and 5 bases, and a span of 6 bases separates them. CDR3 length: 13 amino acids, cysteine to phenylalanine. Only the CDR3 DNA stays, 39 bases, in frame from base 1. CDR1 SGHRS and CDR2 YFSETQ were looked up in the germline V gene. The record originates from a study of blood T cell repertoires in COVID-19 (dated by TCRdb to 2018 to 2020). Looking at the study overall: Samples from collaborators originated in the United States, Italy and Spain and spanned both the acute and convalescent phases of COVID-19. The material from the prospective study consisted of cDNA or gDNA derived from T cells, B-cell-depleted T cells, or PBMCs. Deeply sampled blood TCRbeta repertoires from subjects exposed to, actively infected with, or recovered from COVID-19 were included in the dataset. A freely available public database, intended as a resource for researchers studying the immune response to SARS-CoV-2, is where the repertoires were released. Samples came from the ongoing ImmuneRACE study (first 160 participants) plus 1,254 subjects from 6 global collaborators. Nearly every sample came with metadata listing a de-identified subject ID, COVID-19 status, age in years and sex. Where HLA class I and class II types were available, the types were taken from metadata supplied by the sample provider, not from assay-based typing. Broad study findings and their caveats: How much clinical and demographic metadata was included differed by source and by participant, and the metadata was provided uncurated.

Participants in the prospective study were enrolled through a virtual design, were aged about 18 to 90 years, and lived in approximately 24 United States geographic areas. In the prospective study, participants were assigned to cohorts based on the clinical history participants reported in a screening survey and a study questionnaire. Mobile phlebotomists in the prospective study collected whole blood, serum and a nasopharyngeal or oropharyngeal swab from every participant. Over a roughly 2-month period, participants in the prospective study had the option of providing additional blood draws and questionnaires. Prospective study blood samples were shipped either frozen or at room temperature before DNA extraction.

The chain is assembled from TRBV5-1 and TRBJ2-2; the D gene cannot be resolved reliably. The source material was PBMCs or T cells enriched from blood (not recorded which). This TCR derives from a middle-aged woman with acute COVID-19. CDR3 protein: CASSLSGTGELFF. The DNA is as follows: TGCGCCAGCAGCTTGTCAGGAACCGGGGAGCTGTTTTTT.